This entry lists 22 T cell receptor beta chains sequenced from one sample in a study of T cell responses to AZD1222 COVID-19 vaccine. The protocol was immunoSEQ multiplex PCR, while the TCRdb copy is restricted to in-frame clones and leaves out a portion. There are approximately 160,000 clones in the sample; roughly 87% occur only once, and less than 3% lies in the top ten. The input for sequencing was peripheral blood, taken on day 0 of AZD1222 vaccination. These receptors were taken from an adult in good health.

This chain links TRBV6-5 with TRBJ2-7, with a weak D call TRBD1 (6 bases). From germline, CDR1 is MNHEY and CDR2 SVGAGI. V shed 6 bases and J shed 1 base, with 16 bases lying between them. This CDR3 contains 15 residues. In nucleotides, the CDR3 is TGTGCCAGCAGGAGACAGGCCGAAGGGTCCTACGAGCAGTACTTC. This encodes CASRRQAEGSYEQYF.

The rearrangement joins TRBV7-8 to TRBJ2-3, with a possible D match to TRBD2 (5 bases). CDR3 length: 15 residues. CDR1 SGHVS and CDR2 FQNEAQ come from the germline V gene. The ends were cut back, 5 bases at V and 4 bases at J, with 16 bases in the middle. The DNA of the CDR3 is TGTGCCAGCAGCCGGCCGGCTACTAGAGCAGATACGCAGTATTTT. Translating it yields CASSRPATRADTQYF. Together with reference TRBV7-8 and TRBJ2-3, the CDR3 gives the full variable domain: GAGVSQSPRYKVAKRGQDVALRCDPISGHVSLFWYQQALGQGPEFLTYFQNEAQLDKSGLPSDRFFAERPEGSVSTLKIQRTQQEDSAVYLCASSRPATRADTQYFGPGTRLTVL.

CDR3 nucleotide sequence: TGTGCCAGCAGTTACTTCAGGGAGGATCAGCCCCAGCATTTT. This translates into CASSYFREDQPQHF. The chain couples TRBV6-5 to TRBJ1-5, with a tentative D call TRBD1 (5 bases). The CDR3 consists of 14 residues. V was pared by 1 base and J by 5 bases, with 9 bases between. Germline V CDR1 and CDR2: MNHEY, SVGAGI.

This clone was recorded once. The chain joins TRBV6-5 to TRBJ2-4, with TRBD1 identical over 10 bases. From germline, CDR1 is MNHEY and CDR2 SVGAGI. This CDR3 is built from 15 residues. The V and J ends lost 4 bases and 5 bases, in that order; junction bases with no gene match: 5. This chain's CDR3 is CASSWTGGRENIQYF. The DNA for the CDR3 is TGTGCCAGCAGTTGGACAGGGGGTCGAGAAAACATTCAGTACTTC.

The chain recombines TRBV6-5 with TRBJ1-2; TRBD1 might be the D (5 bases). This CDR3 is 12 amino acids long. Germline V gene data show CDR1 as MNHEY and CDR2 as SVGAGI. V lost 5 bases, J lost 7 bases, and 11 bases lay in between. The CDR3 sequence: CASSRGSAGYTF. The CDR3 DNA is TGTGCCAGCAGTAGGGGATCCGCTGGCTACACCTTC.

The chain recombines TRBV28 with TRBJ1-4; no reliable D call. The CDR3 is 12 residues long. V gave up 2 bases and J gave up 11 bases, with 9 bases separating them. Germline lookup yields CDR1 MDHEN and CDR2 SYDVKM. The CDR3 region is CASSLLGWKLFF. The CDR3 DNA sequence: TGTGCCAGCAGTTTACTGGGATGGAAACTGTTTTTT. Full variable domain (missing parts from reference TRBV28 and TRBJ1-4): DVKVTQSSRYLVKRTGEKVFLECVQDMDHENMFWYRQDPGLGLRLIYFSYDVKMKEKGDIPEGYSVSREKKERFSLILESASTNQTSMYLCASSLLGWKLFFGSGTQLSVL.

V usage is TRBV30 and J usage is TRBJ2-3; D is possibly TRBD1 (6 bases). The CDR3 has 13 amino acids. Trimming left V 3 bases short and J 4 bases short, with 11 bases between. Germline V CDR1 and CDR2: GTSNPN, SVGIG (reference sequence). The CDR3 sequence is CAWSAKGADTQYF. The CDR3 DNA follows: TGTGCCTGGAGCGCAAAGGGGGCAGATACGCAGTATTTT.

The V call is TRBV9, the J call TRBJ1-1; D remains ambiguous. The CDR3 runs to 16 residues. Between the trimmed V and J ends, which lost 0 bases and 0 bases, there was a span of 12 bases. CDR1 SGDLS and CDR2 YYNGEE come from the germline V gene. The CDR3 sequence: CASSVAGSGLNTEAFF. The CDR3, as DNA: TGTGCCAGCAGCGTAGCGGGTTCCGGGCTGAACACTGAAGCTTTCTTT.

The rearrangement uses TRBV18 and TRBJ1-2; possibly TRBD1 for D (5 bases). Trimming took 5 bases from V and 5 from J, leaving 15 bases between them. Germline CDR1 is KGHSH and CDR2 is LQKENI. The CDR3 covers 14 residues. CDR3 in amino acids: CASSADQGVYGYTF. In nucleotides, the CDR3 is TGTGCCAGCTCAGCCGACCAGGGCGTGTATGGCTACACCTTC. The complete variable domain, with remaining parts taken from reference TRBV18 and TRBJ1-2, reads NAGVMQNPRHLVRRRGQEARLRCSPMKGHSHVYWYRQLPEEGLKFMVYLQKENIIDESGMPKERFSAEFPKEGPSILRIQQVVRGDSAAYFCASSADQGVYGYTFGSGTRLTVV.

This chain connects TRBV14 to TRBJ1-4, with unresolved D. The CDR3 spans 15 residues. Germline lookup yields CDR1 SGHDN and CDR2 FVKESK. The V and J ends lost 1 base and 0 bases respectively, with 6 bases between them. CDR3 nucleotide sequence: TGTGCCAGCAGCCAAGGCGGGGCAACTAATGAAAAACTGTTTTTT. Translated: CASSQGGATNEKLFF.

The chain is built from TRBV15 and TRBJ1-6, with 7 bases lining up with TRBD1. Per germline, CDR1 LNHNV and CDR2 YYDKDF (reference sequence). The CDR3 is 17 residues long. The junction had 8 bases not matched to a gene; V was cut back by 0 bases and J by 6 bases. The CDR3 reads CATSRDPEGQPNSPLHF. In nucleotides, the CDR3 is TGTGCCACCAGCAGAGATCCCGAGGGACAGCCTAATTCACCCCTCCACTTT.

This clone was detected only a few times. The DNA of the CDR3 is TGTGCCAGCAGTTACGCGGGACTAGCGGGAGGTCAGCAGTTCTTC. Translating gives CASSYAGLAGGQQFF. The rearrangement uses TRBV6-6 and TRBJ2-1; TRBD2 matches 15 bases. The CDR3 spans 15 residues. The germline V gene encodes CDR1 MNHNY and CDR2 SVGAGI (reference sequence). Trimming removed 2 bases from V and 11 bases from J; junction bases left unmatched: 4.

This sequence joins TRBV15 and TRBJ2-1; 8 positions match TRBD2. Germline CDR1 LNHNV, CDR2 YYDKDF (reference sequence). V shed 8 bases, J shed 6 bases, and the junction held 6 bases outside the gene matches. CDR3 length: 13 residues. This CDR3 reads CATLTGGGNEQFF. The CDR3 DNA is TGTGCCACCCTAACGGGAGGGGGCAATGAGCAGTTCTTC.

The J gene is TRBJ2-7, the V gene TRBV5-5; 7 bases agree with TRBD1. The germline gives CDR1 SGHKS, CDR2 YYEKEE (reference sequence). This CDR3 region has 15 residues. V shed 3 bases, J shed 2 bases, and the junction held 8 bases outside the gene matches. The CDR3: CASSYGQERTYEQYF. The CDR3, as DNA: TGTGCCAGCAGCTACGGACAGGAGAGAACCTACGAGCAGTACTTC.

Concerning this clone itself: A junction end diverges from the germline sequence, so it may reflect a read error. The chain recombines TRBV5-1 with TRBJ1-2; no reliable D call. CDR1 SGHRS and CDR2 YFSETQ come from the germline V gene. The CDR3 contains 12 residues. CDR3 nucleotides: TGCGCCAGCAGCTTGGCCCTCGGCCGCGCCTCCTTC. Amino acid sequence: CASSLALGRASF.

This rearrangement joins TRBV29-1 to TRBJ1-2, with D tentatively TRBD1 (6 bases). Germline values: CDR1 SQVTM, CDR2 ANQGSEA. The ends were cut back, 6 bases at V and 2 bases at J, with 16 bases in the middle. This CDR3 spans 14 amino acids. The CDR3 DNA is TGCAGCGTGCCCCTTACAGGGCCCAACTATGGCTACACCTTC. Protein product: CSVPLTGPNYGYTF.

The chain is built from TRBV4-2 and TRBJ2-1, with a possible D match to TRBD2 (6 bases). CDR1 and CDR2 from the germline V gene are LGHNA and YNFKEQ. The CDR3 totals 16 residues. Trimming took off 6 bases at V and 1 base at J, with 16 bases between the two ends. In DNA, the CDR3 is TGTGCCAGCAGGCTGACGGGAGATCAGTCCTACAATGAGCAGTTCTTC. This codes for CASRLTGDQSYNEQFF.

V gene TRBV9 combines with J gene TRBJ2-2; weak D call: TRBD1 (5 bases). V lost 2 bases and J 7 bases, leaving 9 bases between the germline ends. There are 13 residues in the CDR3. Germline V gene sequence: CDR1 SGDLS, CDR2 YYNGEE. CDR3 nucleotides: TGTGCCAGCAGCGTGTGGGGCGGCGGGGAGCTGTTTTTT. This codes for CASSVWGGGELFF.

The chain is built from TRBV28 and TRBJ2-7, with 7 bases lining up with TRBD1. The CDR3 totals 16 residues. CDR1 MDHEN and CDR2 SYDVKM come from the germline V gene. J was trimmed by 4 bases and V by 3 bases; bases with no gene match: 12. The CDR3 nucleotides read TGTGCCAGCAGTTTGTTTGGGACAGCACTACTATACGAGCAGTACTTC. Translation gives CASSLFGTALLYEQYF.

The genes are TRBV18 and TRBJ1-5; TRBD1 agrees at 8 bases. The ends lost 3 bases at V and 2 bases at J; junction bases unmatched: 6. This CDR3 has 16 amino acids. The germline V gene encodes CDR1 KGHSH and CDR2 LQKENI. The CDR3 DNA reads as TGTGCCAGCTCACCCCAGGGGGCATCGGGCAATCAGCCCCAGCATTTT. Residues: CASSPQGASGNQPQHF.

The chain combines TRBV6-5 with TRBJ2-1, with D possibly matching TRBD2 (6 bases). The CDR3 runs 12 residues. The V gene's germline CDR1 is MNHEY and CDR2 SVGAGI. The V end lost 2 bases, the J end lost 9 bases, and 8 bases lay between the germline ends. CDR3 amino acids: CASSYGTREQFF. CDR3 in DNA: TGTGCCAGCAGTTACGGGACTCGTGAGCAGTTCTTC.

The chain carries TRBV19 and TRBJ2-3, with D possibly TRBD1 on 7 matching bases. This CDR3 has 16 residues. Trimming stripped 6 bases from V and 1 base from J, with 17 bases between. Germline V gives CDR1 LNHDA, CDR2 SQIVND (reference sequence). The CDR3 DNA sequence: TGTGCCAGTAGGGACTACAGGGGCGAGGGCACAGATACGCAGTATTTT. It specifies CASRDYRGEGTDTQYF.